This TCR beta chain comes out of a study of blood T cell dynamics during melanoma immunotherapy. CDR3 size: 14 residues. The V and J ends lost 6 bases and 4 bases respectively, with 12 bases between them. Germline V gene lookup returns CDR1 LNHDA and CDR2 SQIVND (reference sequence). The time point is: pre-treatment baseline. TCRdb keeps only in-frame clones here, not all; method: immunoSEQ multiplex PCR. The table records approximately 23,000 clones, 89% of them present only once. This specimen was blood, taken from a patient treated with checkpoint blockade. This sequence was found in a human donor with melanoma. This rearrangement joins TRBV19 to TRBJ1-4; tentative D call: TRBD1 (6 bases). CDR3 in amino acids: CASRQGPFNEKLFF. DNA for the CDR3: TGTGCCAGTAGACAGGGCCCATTTAATGAAAAACTGTTTTTT.